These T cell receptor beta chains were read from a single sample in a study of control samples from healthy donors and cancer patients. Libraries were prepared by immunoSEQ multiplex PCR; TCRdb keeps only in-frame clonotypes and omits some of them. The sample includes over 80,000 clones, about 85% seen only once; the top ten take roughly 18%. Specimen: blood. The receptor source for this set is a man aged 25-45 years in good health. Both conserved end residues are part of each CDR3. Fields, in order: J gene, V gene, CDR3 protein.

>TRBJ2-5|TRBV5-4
CASSLEGASAETQYF
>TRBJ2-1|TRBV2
CASRVYEVNEQFF
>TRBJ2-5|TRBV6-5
CASRRTSGGQETQYF
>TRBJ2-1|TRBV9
CASSLRTDFSYNEQFF
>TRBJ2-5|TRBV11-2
CASSLDGGQQETQYF
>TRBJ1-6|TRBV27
CASRLGPVDSPLHF
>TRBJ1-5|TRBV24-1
CATSDGRGLNQPQHF
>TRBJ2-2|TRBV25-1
CASAKGPGELFF
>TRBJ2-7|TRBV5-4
CASSLGAGGLEQYF
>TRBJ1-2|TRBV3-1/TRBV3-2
CASSLEGGRVHGYTF
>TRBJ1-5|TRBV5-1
CASSQDGGNQPQHF
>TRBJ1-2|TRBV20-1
CSASAQGSVSGYTF
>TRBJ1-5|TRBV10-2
CASSESGRGNQPQHF
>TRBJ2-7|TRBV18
CASSRQDTYEQYF